Below are 10 T cell receptor beta chains sequenced from a single sample in a study of monozygotic twins with inflammatory bowel disease. Using the 5' RACE reads, TCRdb records one entry per CDR3 protein without DNA. Its listing shows a few hundred thousand distinct CDR3 sequences. Sequences were obtained from blood. The receptor set was obtained from a human donor with ulcerative colitis or Crohn's disease, or a healthy co-twin of an affected twin (not recorded which).

This chain links TRBV6-1 with TRBJ1-5; TCRdb indicates TRBD1, and absent DNA this call remains unverified. The CDR3 is 15 residues long. CDR1 and CDR2 from the germline V gene are MNHNS and SASEGT. CDR3 region: CASSEARGPNQPQHF.

This chain connects TRBV23-1 to TRBJ2-4; no DNA is available, so the TRBD2 call from TCRdb remains unchecked. TRBV23-1 is assigned to the ORF class and has an uncertain function. The CDR3 is 14 residues long. The CDR3 loop reads CASSLRGAKNIQYF.

V gene TRBV18 combines with J gene TRBJ1-2. This CDR3 is 15 amino acids long. Looked up from germline, CDR1 is KGHSH and CDR2 is LQKENI. CDR3 protein: CASSPSIPGMDGYTF.

V and J are TRBV25-1 and TRBJ2-7. The CDR3 runs to 14 residues. CDR1 is MGHDK and CDR2 is SYGVNS in the germline V gene. CDR3: CASSKPANAYEQYF.

The chain uses TRBV6-5 and TRBJ2-7. The CDR3 has 13 amino acids. The germline V gene has CDR1 MNHEY and CDR2 SVGAGI. The CDR3 is CASSYSYSYEQYF.

The V gene is TRBV15, the J gene TRBJ1-2; the D call from TCRdb, TRBD1, cannot be confirmed without DNA. This CDR3 spans 15 amino acids. The germline gives CDR1 LNHNV, CDR2 YYDKDF (reference sequence). CDR3: CATSRDLDSTYGYTF.

The rearrangement uses TRBV27 and TRBJ2-3; the TCRdb call, TRBD1, lacks DNA for checking. The germline V gene has CDR1 MNHEY and CDR2 SMNVEV (reference sequence). CDR3 length equals 15 residues. The CDR3: CASSRTGSTTDTQYF.

The chain has TRBV19 and TRBJ1-1; no DNA is available, so the TRBD1 call from TCRdb remains unchecked. The CDR3 contains 15 residues. Germline loops: CDR1 LNHDA, CDR2 SQIVND (reference sequence). CDR3 protein: CASSIGGRRNTEAFF.

J is TRBJ1-4 and V is TRBV27; the TCRdb D gene call, TRBD1, has no DNA to confirm it. There are 12 residues in the CDR3. Germline V gene lookup returns CDR1 MNHEY and CDR2 SMNVEV (reference sequence). The CDR3 region is CASRTVGEKLFF.

This chain joins TRBV3-1 and TRBJ1-4; there is no DNA to check the TCRdb D call of TRBD1. CDR1 LGHDT and CDR2 YNNKEL come from the germline V gene (reference sequence). The CDR3 extends over 15 amino acids. CDR3 protein: CASSPAGLGNEKLFF.